These 5 T cell receptor beta chains were all obtained from the same sample, sequenced in a study of persistence of HIV-infected CD4 T cells. No antigen has been identified for these receptors. Anti-CD3/anti-CD28 beads served as a nonspecific positive control stimulus. CD4+ T cells upregulating both CD40 ligand and CD69 were sorted as responding cells. Sequencing used immunoSEQ version 4 in survey mode. The table came from immunoSEQ multiplex PCR; TCRdb's copy has only in-frame clones and leaves some out. Seen here are 37,000 or so clones, 80% to 90% observed once, and the top ten hold 1.3%. Here the sequenced sample was CD4+ T cells sorted from PBMCs after roughly 20-hour stimulation, taken from a patient who received antiretroviral therapy. These receptors all come from an adult man with HIV who was CMV-seropositive.

The chain has TRBV6-6 and TRBJ1-4; perhaps TRBD1 as D (5 bases). This CDR3 is built from 15 residues. The V gene lost 5 bases and the J gene lost 7 bases, with 17 bases spanning the gap. Germline CDR1 reads MNHNY; CDR2 reads SVGAGI (reference sequence). CDR3 DNA sequence: TGTGCCAGCAGTCCCCCCGCAGGGTTGAGTGAAAAACTGTTTTTT. This encodes CASSPPAGLSEKLFF.

This sequence joins TRBV5-6 and TRBJ1-2, with D maybe TRBD1 (5 bases). Trimming removed 1 base at V and 7 bases at J, with 11 bases between. Germline V CDR1 and CDR2: SGHDT, YYEEEE. The CDR3 loop spans 13 amino acids. CDR3 residues: CASSLRHTGGYTF. In DNA, the CDR3 is TGTGCCAGCAGCTTGAGACATACAGGTGGCTACACCTTC.

In this sample, this clone turned up a few times. V gene TRBV27 combines with J gene TRBJ1-1; no firm D call. V dropped 4 bases and J dropped 9 bases, with 12 bases sitting between them. The CDR3 extends over 12 amino acids. Germline-derived CDR1 and CDR2 are MNHEY and SMNVEV (reference sequence). DNA of the CDR3: TGTGCCAGCAGTTCAATCCCCGGGAAAGCTTTCTTT. Amino acids: CASSSIPGKAFF.

The chain couples TRBV3-1 (or the pseudogene TRBV3-2) to TRBJ2-7; D is possibly TRBD2 (5 bases). This CDR3 is 15 amino acids long. Looked up from germline, CDR1 is LGHDT and CDR2 is YNNKEL (reference sequence). V lost 1 base and J lost 2, with 12 bases in between. In DNA form, the CDR3 reads TGTGCCAGCAGCCAAGGTGGTCGGGGAACCTACGAGCAGTACTTC. Amino acid sequence: CASSQGGRGTYEQYF.

V gene TRBV10-3 combines with J gene TRBJ2-2; D may be TRBD2 (7 bases). CDR1 is ENHRY and CDR2 is SYGVKD in the germline V gene. Trimming removed 6 bases at V and 4 bases at J, with 12 bases between. There are 14 residues in the CDR3. The CDR3 DNA follows: TGTGCCATCAGAGGGGGGGTGGGCACCGGGGAGCTGTTTTTT. This translates into CAIRGGVGTGELFF.